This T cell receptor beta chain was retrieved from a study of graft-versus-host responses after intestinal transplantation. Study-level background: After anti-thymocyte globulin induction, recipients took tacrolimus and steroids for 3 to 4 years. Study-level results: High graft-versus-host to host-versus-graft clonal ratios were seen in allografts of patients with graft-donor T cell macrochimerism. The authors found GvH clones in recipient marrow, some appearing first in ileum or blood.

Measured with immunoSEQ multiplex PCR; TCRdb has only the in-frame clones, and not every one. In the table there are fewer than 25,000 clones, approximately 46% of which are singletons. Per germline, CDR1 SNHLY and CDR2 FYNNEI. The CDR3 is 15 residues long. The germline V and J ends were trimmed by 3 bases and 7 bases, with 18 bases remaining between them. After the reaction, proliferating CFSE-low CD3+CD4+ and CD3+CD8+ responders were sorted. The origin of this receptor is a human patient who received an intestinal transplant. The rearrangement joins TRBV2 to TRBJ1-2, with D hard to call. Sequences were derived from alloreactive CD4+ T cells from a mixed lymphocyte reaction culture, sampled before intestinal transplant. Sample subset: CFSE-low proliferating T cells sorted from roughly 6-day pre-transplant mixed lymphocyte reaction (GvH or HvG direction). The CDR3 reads CASSDFAPGIGGYTF. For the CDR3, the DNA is TGTGCCAGCAGTGATTTCGCACCGGGTATAGGTGGCTACACCTTC.